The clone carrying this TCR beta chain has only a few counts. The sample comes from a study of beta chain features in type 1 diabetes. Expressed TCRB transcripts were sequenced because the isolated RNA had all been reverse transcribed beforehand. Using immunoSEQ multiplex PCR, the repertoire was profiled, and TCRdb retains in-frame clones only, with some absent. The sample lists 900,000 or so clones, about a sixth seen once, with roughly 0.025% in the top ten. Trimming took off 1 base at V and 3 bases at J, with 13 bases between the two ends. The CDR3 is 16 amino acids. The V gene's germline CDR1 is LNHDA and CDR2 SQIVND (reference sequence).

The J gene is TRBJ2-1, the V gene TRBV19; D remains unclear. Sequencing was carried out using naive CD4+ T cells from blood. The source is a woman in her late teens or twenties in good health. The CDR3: CASSIVQRQIYNEQFF. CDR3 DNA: TGTGCCAGTAGTATAGTTCAACGGCAGATCTACAATGAGCAGTTCTTC.